The sequence of this T cell receptor beta chain was determined in a study of shared clonotypes between healthy human individuals. Overall study: CD4 naive and CD4 memory each took three plates per donor, while CD8 naive took two and CD8 memory one. Findings and limits, study-wide: Generation of non-shared clonotypes was less probable than generation of clonotypes shared by all four donors. Generally, naive subsets came out with larger estimated richness than memory subsets.

Turning to this clone: As yet, its antigen is unknown.

Germline-derived CDR1 and CDR2 are SNHLY and FYNNEI. The CDR3 runs to 14 residues. V lost 1 base and J 8 bases, leaving 14 bases between the germline ends. Clones were read by immunoSEQ multiplex PCR, and TCRdb kept only the in-frame ones, dropping some. The sample lists over a million clones; roughly 95% were seen once. This chain connects TRBV2 to TRBJ1-2, with D uncertain. Sample: naive CD4+ T cells sorted from blood. Stated subset: CD45RA+ positively selected. The receptor comes from a man aged 25 to 40 in good health. In nucleotides, the CDR3 is TGTGCCAGCAGTGAAGAGCGAGGGCCGGGGGGCTACACCTTC. Residues: CASSEERGPGGYTF.